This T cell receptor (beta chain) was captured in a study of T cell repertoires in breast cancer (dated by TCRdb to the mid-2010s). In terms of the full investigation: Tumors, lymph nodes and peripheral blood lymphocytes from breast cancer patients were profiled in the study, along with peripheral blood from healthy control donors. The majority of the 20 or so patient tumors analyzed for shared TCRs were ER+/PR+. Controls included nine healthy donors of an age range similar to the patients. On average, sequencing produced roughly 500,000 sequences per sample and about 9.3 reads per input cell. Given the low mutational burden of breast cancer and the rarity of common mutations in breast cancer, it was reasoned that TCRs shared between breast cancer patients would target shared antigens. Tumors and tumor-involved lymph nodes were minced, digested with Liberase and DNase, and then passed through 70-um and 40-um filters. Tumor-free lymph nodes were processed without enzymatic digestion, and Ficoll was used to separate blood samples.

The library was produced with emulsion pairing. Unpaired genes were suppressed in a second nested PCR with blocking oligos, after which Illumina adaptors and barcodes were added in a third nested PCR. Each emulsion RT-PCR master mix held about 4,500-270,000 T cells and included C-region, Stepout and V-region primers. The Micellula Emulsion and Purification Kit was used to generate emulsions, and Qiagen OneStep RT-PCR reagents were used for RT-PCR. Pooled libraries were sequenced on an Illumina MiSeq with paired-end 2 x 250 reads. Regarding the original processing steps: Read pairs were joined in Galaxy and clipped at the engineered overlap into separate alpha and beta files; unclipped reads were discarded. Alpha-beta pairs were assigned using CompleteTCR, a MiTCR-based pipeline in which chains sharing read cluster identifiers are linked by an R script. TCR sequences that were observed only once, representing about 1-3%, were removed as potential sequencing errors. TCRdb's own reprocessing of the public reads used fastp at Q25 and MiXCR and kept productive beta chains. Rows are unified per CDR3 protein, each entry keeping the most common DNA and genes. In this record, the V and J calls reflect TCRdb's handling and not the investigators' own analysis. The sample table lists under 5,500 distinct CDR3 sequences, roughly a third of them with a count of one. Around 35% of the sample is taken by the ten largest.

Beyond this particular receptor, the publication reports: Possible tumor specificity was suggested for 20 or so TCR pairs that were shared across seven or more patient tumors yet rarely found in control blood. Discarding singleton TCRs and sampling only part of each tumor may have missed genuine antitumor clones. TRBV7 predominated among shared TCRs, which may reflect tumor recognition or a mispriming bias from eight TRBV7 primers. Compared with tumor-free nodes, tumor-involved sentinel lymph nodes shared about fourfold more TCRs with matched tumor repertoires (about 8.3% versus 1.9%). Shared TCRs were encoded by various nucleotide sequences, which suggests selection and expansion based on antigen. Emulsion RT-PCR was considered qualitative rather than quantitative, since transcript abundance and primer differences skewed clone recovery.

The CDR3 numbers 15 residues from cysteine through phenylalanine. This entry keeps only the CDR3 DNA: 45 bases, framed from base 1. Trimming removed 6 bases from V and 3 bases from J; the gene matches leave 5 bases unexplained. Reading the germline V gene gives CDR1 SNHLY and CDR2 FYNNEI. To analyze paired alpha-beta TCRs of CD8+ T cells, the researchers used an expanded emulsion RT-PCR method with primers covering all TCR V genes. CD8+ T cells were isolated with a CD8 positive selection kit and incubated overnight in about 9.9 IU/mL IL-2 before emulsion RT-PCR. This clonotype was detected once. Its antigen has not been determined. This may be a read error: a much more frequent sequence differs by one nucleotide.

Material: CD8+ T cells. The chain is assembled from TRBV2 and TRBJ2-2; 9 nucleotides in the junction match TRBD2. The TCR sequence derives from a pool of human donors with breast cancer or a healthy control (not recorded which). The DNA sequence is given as TGTGCCAGCAGAGGGGCTAGCGGGGACACCGGGGAGCTGTTTTTT. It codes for CASRGASGDTGELFF.